Listed here are 10 T cell receptor beta chains from one sample, sequenced in a study of cytomegalovirus exposure and HLA in healthy donors. The PCR contained 60 Vbeta and 13 Jbeta primers. The table came from immunoSEQ multiplex PCR; TCRdb's copy has only in-frame clones and leaves some out. The profile covers 150,000 to 200,000 clones, with 73% appearing a single time and 5.4% taken by the ten largest. The material sequenced was PBMCs. The receptors were gathered from a woman in her late teens or twenties in good health and CMV-seropositive.

CDR3 nucleotide sequence: TGTGCCAGCAGCGTAGGATTTTCTAGCGGACAAGAGACCCAGTACTTC. Translated: CASSVGFSSGQETQYF. The genes are TRBV9 and TRBJ2-5, with 7 bases aligning to TRBD2. The CDR3 contains 16 residues. In germline, CDR1 is SGDLS, CDR2 YYNGEE. Losses at the gene ends were 0 bases for V and 2 bases for J; bases not matched to a gene: 7.

Remarks on this clone: Other DNA sequences of this sample code for an identical CDR3. V and J are TRBV14 and TRBJ1-2; D possibly corresponds to TRBD1 (5 bases). Germline V gives CDR1 SGHDN, CDR2 FVKESK. With 3 bases removed from V and 4 bases from J, the gap between germline ends came to 9 bases. The CDR3 length is 13 residues. CDR3 sequence reads: CASSQSGGYGYTF. DNA for the CDR3: TGTGCCAGCAGCCAGTCCGGGGGCTATGGCTACACCTTC.

The rearrangement uses TRBV5-4 and TRBJ2-3, with 9 nucleotides matching TRBD2. The CDR3 is 14 residues long. J was trimmed by 3 bases and V by 4 bases; bases with no gene match: 3. In germline, CDR1 is SGHNT, CDR2 YYREEE (reference sequence). The CDR3, as DNA: TGTGCCAGCAGCCCAAGCGGGGGGACAGATACGCAGTATTTT. Its translation is CASSPSGGTDTQYF.

This chain uses TRBV6-1 with TRBJ2-1; D not certain. This CDR3 is built from 14 residues. With 1 base removed from V and 3 bases from J, the gap between germline ends came to 7 bases. Germline values: CDR1 MNHNS, CDR2 SASEGT. CDR3 protein: CASSEVPSYNEQFF. DNA of the CDR3: TGTGCCAGCAGTGAAGTACCGAGCTACAATGAGCAGTTCTTC.

The chain combines TRBV6-4 with TRBJ1-2, with D hard to call. Trimming removed 5 bases from V and 6 bases from J, with 13 bases in between. Germline V gene data show CDR1 as MRHNA and CDR2 as SNTAGT. The CDR3 runs 13 residues. CDR3 coding DNA: TGTGCCAGCAGTCCCACGGCGGGAGATGGCTACACCTTC. It codes for CASSPTAGDGYTF.

This chain connects TRBV27 to TRBJ2-7, with D possibly TRBD1 on 6 matching bases. This CDR3 has 16 amino acids. V was trimmed by 2 bases and J by 0 bases, leaving 14 bases between them. In germline, CDR1 is MNHEY, CDR2 SMNVEV (reference sequence). This CDR3 is CASSLGPTGLSYEQYF. In nucleotides, the CDR3 is TGTGCCAGCAGTTTAGGTCCGACAGGACTCTCCTACGAGCAGTACTTC.

The genes are TRBV27 and TRBJ1-2, with a possible D match to TRBD1 (6 bases). CDR3 size: 16 residues. V was shortened by 2 bases and J by 4 bases, with 17 bases between the two germline ends. Germline lookup yields CDR1 MNHEY and CDR2 SMNVEV (reference sequence). The CDR3 here is CASSLTIQRDTYGYTF. DNA for the CDR3: TGTGCCAGCAGTTTAACCATACAGCGGGACACCTATGGCTACACCTTC.

This chain joins TRBV19 and TRBJ1-1; 8 bases match TRBD1. Germline-derived CDR1 and CDR2 are LNHDA and SQIVND (reference sequence). V was pared by 5 bases and J by 11 bases, with 10 bases of the junction left unmatched. This CDR3 spans 13 amino acids. The CDR3 here is CASSCLDRGIAFF. Here the CDR3 DNA reads TGTGCCAGTAGTTGCCTTGACAGGGGAATTGCTTTCTTT.

The chain combines TRBV4-1 with TRBJ1-5, with a possible D match to TRBD1 (6 bases). CDR1 is MGHRA and CDR2 is YSYEKL in the germline V gene. CDR3 length: 15 residues. The germline V and J ends were trimmed by 0 bases and 3 bases, with 9 bases remaining between them. The CDR3 DNA is TGCGCCAGCAGCCAAGATCGGACAGCCAATCAGCCCCAGCATTTT. Its translation: CASSQDRTANQPQHF.

This chain's CDR3 is CASSSPLQGTYEQYF. DNA of the CDR3: TGTGCCAGCAGCTCTCCGCTACAGGGGACCTACGAGCAGTACTTC. This rearrangement joins TRBV7-9 to TRBJ2-7; 7 nucleotides line up with TRBD1. Germline V gene sequence: CDR1 SEHNR, CDR2 FQNEAQ (reference sequence). The trim removed 4 bases at V and 2 bases at J, leaving 8 bases unmatched. This CDR3 comprises 15 residues.